The 29 T cell receptor beta chains below were found in one sample sequenced in a study of blood T cell repertoires in COVID-19. The method was immunoSEQ multiplex PCR; TCRdb's version includes in-frame clones alone and lacks a portion of them. The data show around 230,000 clones, 88% seen once. Sequenced: PBMCs or T cells enriched from blood (not recorded which). The receptors stem from a woman in her thirties or forties with acute COVID-19.

The rearrangement joins TRBV6-2 or TRBV6-3 to TRBJ2-7, with D possibly matching TRBD1 (6 bases). The V end lost 2 bases, the J end lost 1 base, and 9 bases lay between the germline ends. This CDR3 is 14 amino acids long. Germline V gives CDR1 MNHEY, CDR2 SVGEGT. For the CDR3, the DNA is TGTGCCAGCAGTTACGGGACACCATCCTACGAGCAGTACTTC. It translates to CASSYGTPSYEQYF.

The rearrangement links TRBV5-4 to TRBJ1-6; 7 bases fit TRBD1. Germline CDR1 is SGHNT and CDR2 is YYREEE (reference sequence). This CDR3 contains 16 residues. J lost 6 bases, V lost 2 bases, and 8 bases had no gene match. The CDR3 spells CASSFRGPRANSPLHF. The CDR3 region has the DNA TGTGCCAGCAGCTTTAGGGGGCCGCGGGCTAATTCACCCCTCCACTTT.

CDR3 sequence (DNA): TGTGCCAGTAGTATGTTCCGCGGGATGGGGACTGAAGCTTTCTTT. Translating gives CASSMFRGMGTEAFF. This chain connects TRBV19 to TRBJ1-1, with D unclear. V was clipped by 3 bases and J by 5 bases, with 16 bases between them. The CDR3 runs 15 residues. The germline gives CDR1 LNHDA, CDR2 SQIVND (reference sequence). The full variable domain, rest sourced from reference TRBV19 and TRBJ1-1, is DGGITQSPKYLFRKEGQNVTLSCEQNLNHDAMYWYRQDPGQGLRLIYYSQIVNDFQKGDIAEGYSVSREKKESFPLTVTSAQKNPTAFYLCASSMFRGMGTEAFFGQGTRLTVV.

The chain links TRBV29-1 to TRBJ2-7; D is unresolved. V shed 6 bases and J shed 0 bases, with 9 bases lying between them. The CDR3 has 12 residues. CDR1 and CDR2 from the germline V gene are SQVTM and ANQGSEA. This CDR3 is CSVAGDSYEQYF. The DNA of the CDR3 is TGCAGCGTGGCAGGTGACTCCTACGAGCAGTACTTC.

The genes are TRBV2 and TRBJ1-5; D is unclear. The CDR3 length is 13 residues. The V end lost 3 bases, the J end lost 9 bases, and 12 bases lay between the germline ends. The germline V gene has CDR1 SNHLY and CDR2 FYNNEI. For the CDR3, the DNA is TGTGCCAGCAGTGATAGAGTGTATGGGCCCCAGCATTTT. This codes for CASSDRVYGPQHF.

Turning to this clone: One end of the junction fails to match germline, which may point to a read error. The DNA of the CDR3 is TGTGCCAGCAGTTTAGCCGCTGGGGGCGCGGGTGGCTACACCTTC. The encoded protein is CASSLAAGGAGGYTF. The chain links TRBV7-9 to TRBJ1-2; maybe TRBD1 (6 bases). In germline, CDR1 is SEHNR, CDR2 FQNEAQ (reference sequence). There are 15 residues in the CDR3.

The rearrangement joins TRBV6-5 to TRBJ1-1, with 8 bases matching TRBD1. Germline lookup yields CDR1 MNHEY and CDR2 SVGAGI. Unmatched junction bases numbered 6, after V lost 0 bases and J lost 6 bases. The CDR3 length is 15 residues. The CDR3 DNA is TGTGCCAGCAGTTACTCCCGACAGGGGTGGTCTGAAGCTTTCTTT. Protein sequence: CASSYSRQGWSEAFF.

The V call is TRBV28, the J call TRBJ2-5, with 7 bases fitting TRBD1. Trimming took 6 bases from V and 10 from J; bases not matched to a gene: 14. Per germline, CDR1 MDHEN and CDR2 SYDVKM. The CDR3 has 14 amino acids. CDR3 residues: CASRQQGSEGSQYF. In nucleotides, the CDR3 is TGTGCCAGCAGACAACAGGGGTCAGAAGGAAGCCAGTACTTC.

V gene TRBV27 combines with J gene TRBJ2-1, with 13 bases aligning to TRBD2. With V trimmed by 6 bases and J by 7 bases, 9 bases remained unmatched. The germline V gene has CDR1 MNHEY and CDR2 SMNVEV (reference sequence). CDR3 length: 16 amino acids. The CDR3 reads CASRLPGLAGRNEQFF. The CDR3 region has the DNA TGTGCCAGCAGACTCCCGGGACTAGCGGGACGAAATGAGCAGTTCTTC.

Turning to this clone: The junction does not match germline at one end; this may be a read error. This chain connects TRBV24-1 to TRBJ1-5; 7 nucleotides align to TRBD1. The CDR3 is 15 amino acids. CDR1 and CDR2 from the germline V gene are KGHDR and SFDVKD. The CDR3 loop is CVTSKGDRDEQPQHF. DNA for the CDR3: TGTGTCACCAGCAAGGGCGACAGGGACGAACAGCCCCAGCATTTT.

The rearrangement uses TRBV30 and TRBJ2-7; 10 nucleotides agree with TRBD1. V shed 4 bases, J shed 4 bases, and the junction held 10 bases outside the gene matches. CDR3 length: 15 residues. The germline V gene encodes CDR1 GTSNPN and CDR2 SVGIG (reference sequence). CDR3 nucleotide sequence: TGTGCCTGGACTCACGGGACAGGGGTTCAGTACGAGCAGTACTTC. Amino acids: CAWTHGTGVQYEQYF.

The J gene is TRBJ1-2, the V gene TRBV2, with TRBD1 matching over 8 bases. There are 14 residues in the CDR3. Germline values: CDR1 SNHLY, CDR2 FYNNEI. Trimming at V came to 5 bases and at J to 1 base, leaving 3 bases not matched to a gene. The CDR3 DNA sequence: TGTGCCAGCAGTACACAGGGGGGTAACTATGGCTACACCTTC. Protein product: CASSTQGGNYGYTF.

This rearrangement joins TRBV2 to TRBJ1-4, with 7 bases fitting TRBD1. Per germline, CDR1 SNHLY and CDR2 FYNNEI. The CDR3 covers 14 residues. After removal of 6 bases from V and 4 bases from J, the junction contained 5 bases not matched to a gene. In nucleotides, the CDR3 is TGTGCCAGCAGGACAGGGATCAGTAATGAAAAACTGTTTTTT. Its protein is CASRTGISNEKLFF.

J is TRBJ1-5 and V is TRBV2; 7 nucleotides match TRBD1. Germline V CDR1 and CDR2: SNHLY, FYNNEI. V lost 3 bases, J lost 2 bases, and 7 bases stayed unmatched. CDR3 length: 16 residues. CDR3 loop: CASSDVLTGRNQPQHF. The DNA of the CDR3 is TGTGCCAGCAGTGATGTGCTGACAGGGCGCAATCAGCCCCAGCATTTT.

The chain carries TRBV12-3 or TRBV12-4 and TRBJ1-5; TRBD1 might be the D (6 bases). V was trimmed by 6 bases and J by 9 bases, leaving 12 bases between them. CDR3 length equals 12 residues. CDR3 region: CASSRTRGPQHF. The CDR3 region has the DNA TGTGCCAGCAGCCGAACCAGGGGGCCCCAGCATTTT.

The rearrangement uses TRBV11-3 and TRBJ1-1; tentatively, D is TRBD1 (6 bases). Germline values: CDR1 SGHNT, CDR2 YENEEA. Trimming shortened V by 5 bases and J by 14 bases, and 15 bases separated the two germline ends. The CDR3 has 11 amino acids. CDR3: CASSPGTNTFF. In nucleotides, the CDR3 is TGTGCCAGCAGCCCCGGGACAAACACATTCTTT.

The J gene is TRBJ1-3, the V gene TRBV6-5, with a tentative D call TRBD1 (5 bases). Germline CDR1 is MNHEY and CDR2 is SVGAGI. The V and J ends lost 1 base and 3 bases respectively, with 10 bases between them. This CDR3 has 15 residues. The CDR3 region is CASSYWQGGGNTIYF. The DNA for the CDR3 is TGTGCCAGCAGTTACTGGCAGGGAGGTGGAAACACCATATATTTT.

The V call is TRBV7-9, the J call TRBJ2-5; tentative D call: TRBD1 (6 bases). Trimming stripped 9 bases from V and 3 bases from J, with 14 bases between. The CDR3 runs to 13 residues. From germline, CDR1 is SEHNR and CDR2 FQNEAQ (reference sequence). The CDR3 reads CASRLTGEETQYF. In nucleotides, the CDR3 is TGTGCCAGTAGACTGACAGGAGAAGAGACCCAGTACTTC.

The chain is built from TRBV20-1 and TRBJ1-5; D is perhaps TRBD1 (6 bases). The CDR3 has 15 amino acids. Trimming took off 3 bases at V and 7 bases at J, with 19 bases between the two ends. Looked up from germline, CDR1 is DFQATT and CDR2 is SNEGSKA (reference sequence). The CDR3 DNA sequence: TGCAGTGCTAGTCCCGTACAGGGTGATAGCCAGCCCCAGCATTTT. Its translation: CSASPVQGDSQPQHF.

This chain's CDR3 is CASRAGLAEGSGANVLTF. CDR3 DNA sequence: TGTGCCAGCAGGGCAGGACTAGCCGAGGGATCTGGGGCCAACGTCCTGACTTTC. The rearrangement links TRBV2 to TRBJ2-6; 8 bases match TRBD2. Unmatched junction bases numbered 11, after V lost 6 bases and J lost 1 base. The germline V gene encodes CDR1 SNHLY and CDR2 FYNNEI. This CDR3 spans 18 amino acids.

The CDR3 reads CASSPWGTRATEAFF. In DNA form, the CDR3 reads TGCGCCAGCAGCCCGTGGGGGACTCGGGCCACTGAAGCTTTCTTT. This sequence joins TRBV5-1 and TRBJ1-1, with D maybe TRBD1 (5 bases). Germline V gene sequence: CDR1 SGHRS, CDR2 YFSETQ. The length of the CDR3 is 15 residues. V was clipped by 4 bases and J by 4 bases, with 17 bases between them.

The rearrangement uses TRBV30 and TRBJ1-1; D remains ambiguous. The V end was cut by 0 bases, the J end by 4 bases, with 3 bases between. Germline V gene lookup returns CDR1 GTSNPN and CDR2 SVGIG (reference sequence). This CDR3 has 11 residues. Here the CDR3 reads CAWSVLTEAFF. The CDR3, as DNA: TGTGCCTGGAGTGTACTCACTGAAGCTTTCTTT.

The chain uses TRBV30 and TRBJ2-7, with TRBD1 as a possible D gene (6 bases). Germline V lookup: CDR1 GTSNPN, CDR2 SVGIG (reference sequence). This CDR3 contains 12 residues. Trimming left V 2 bases short and J 2 bases short, with 7 bases between. As DNA, the CDR3 is TGTGCCTGGAGTCCAGGGGCCTACGAGCAGTACTTC. Its translation is CAWSPGAYEQYF. The full variable domain, with the rest looked up from reference TRBV30 and TRBJ2-7, is SQTIHQWPATLVQPVGSPLSLECTVEGTSNPNLYWYRQAAGRGLQLLFYSVGIGQISSEVPQNLSASRPQDRQFILSSKKLLLSDSGFYLCAWSPGAYEQYFGPGTRLTVT.

The chain has TRBV7-2 and TRBJ2-7, with 12 bases identical to TRBD1. Trimming took 1 base from V and 3 from J; bases not matched to a gene: 4. CDR3 length: 16 residues. CDR1 and CDR2 from the germline V gene are SGHTA and FQGNSA. Here the CDR3 reads CASSLVGTGGFYEQYF. The CDR3 bases are TGTGCCAGCAGCTTAGTTGGGACAGGGGGCTTCTACGAGCAGTACTTC.

This chain joins TRBV14 and TRBJ2-5, with a tentative D call TRBD1 (6 bases). V shed 3 bases and J shed 1 base, with 18 bases lying between them. The CDR3 loop spans 17 amino acids. Germline CDR1 is SGHDN and CDR2 is FVKESK. CDR3 loop: CASSQRLGLGAQETQYF. Written as DNA, the CDR3 is TGTGCCAGCAGCCAGCGTCTCGGATTGGGGGCCCAAGAGACCCAGTACTTC.

This clone came up a few times. The chain uses TRBV5-1 and TRBJ2-7; 9 bases agree with TRBD1. V dropped 0 bases and J dropped 2; count of bases not matched to a gene: 6. The CDR3 contains 16 residues. Germline CDR1 reads SGHRS; CDR2 reads YFSETQ. CDR3 amino acids: CASSLDDRGGPYEQYF. CDR3 bases: TGCGCCAGCAGCTTGGATGACAGGGGGGGACCCTACGAGCAGTACTTC. The full variable domain, with the rest looked up from reference TRBV5-1 and TRBJ2-7, is KAGVTQTPRYLIKTRGQQVTLSCSPISGHRSVSWYQQTPGQGLQFLFEYFSETQRNKGNFPGRFSGRQFSNSRSEMNVSTLELGDSALYLCASSLDDRGGPYEQYFGPGTRLTVT.

CDR3 bases: TGTGCCAGCCGACACGGAGCGGGGCGAACCGGGGAGCTGTTTTTT. It encodes CASRHGAGRTGELFF. The chain recombines TRBV7-2 with TRBJ2-2; 7 bases map to TRBD2. This CDR3 is 15 amino acids long. V shed 8 bases and J 5 bases; nucleotides not matched to a gene: 11. Germline lookup yields CDR1 SGHTA and CDR2 FQGNSA.

This rearrangement joins TRBV5-4 to TRBJ2-3, with 14 bases identical to TRBD2. The CDR3 totals 16 residues. The ends lost 4 bases at V and 8 bases at J; junction bases unmatched: 9. CDR1 and CDR2 from the germline V gene are SGHNT and YYREEE (reference sequence). DNA for the CDR3: TGTGCCAGCAGCGTCAGGACTAGCGGGGGGCCCGGTACGCAGTATTTT. This codes for CASSVRTSGGPGTQYF.

This clone was found a few times. V and J are TRBV5-1 and TRBJ2-1; TRBD1 agrees at 10 bases. Germline V gene data show CDR1 as SGHRS and CDR2 as YFSETQ. Trimming cost V 4 bases and J 7 bases; bases outside gene matches: 5. CDR3 length: 14 residues. The CDR3 region has the DNA TGCGCCAGCAGCGGGACAGGGGTTCTTAATGAGCAGTTCTTC. Its protein product is CASSGTGVLNEQFF.